The next 9 T cell receptor beta chains were all read from a single sample in a study of CD8 T cells in Susac syndrome. Reverse transcription of roughly 0.5 to 1 ug RNA was carried out with random hexamers. TCRdb reprocessed the immunoSEQ multiplex PCR reads via MiXCR and lists one record per CDR3 protein. The top ten clones hold roughly 0.08% of a sample with approximately 150,000 distinct CDR3 sequences, under 95% of them seen once. Sequencing was performed on CD4+ T cells from PBMCs. Receptor source: a human donor in good health.

The V and J genes are TRBV28 and TRBJ2-7; D gene uncertain. This CDR3 region has 12 residues. V was shortened by 6 bases and J by 2 bases, with 8 bases between the two germline ends. The germline V gene encodes CDR1 MDHEN and CDR2 SYDVKM. The CDR3 sequence: CASSRRTYEQYF. As DNA, the CDR3 is TGTGCCAGCAGCCGTCGGACCTACGAGCAGTACTTC.

The chain uses TRBV5-1 and TRBJ2-3; 8 bases line up with TRBD2. This CDR3 comprises 16 residues. Germline CDR1 is SGHRS and CDR2 is YFSETQ. Losses at the gene ends were 2 bases for V and 1 base for J; bases not matched to a gene: 6. The CDR3 DNA sequence: TGCGCCAGCAGCTTAAGCGGGGGCCTAGGCACAGATACGCAGTATTTT. Residues: CASSLSGGLGTDTQYF.

The table lists this clonotype with a few counts. This chain uses TRBV4-1 with TRBJ1-2; no clear D. The CDR3 runs 14 residues. The germline V gene has CDR1 MGHRA and CDR2 YSYEKL. Between the trimmed V and J ends, which lost 1 base and 1 base, there was a span of 7 bases. The DNA for the CDR3 is TGCGCCAGCAGCCAAGTCCAGTTTAACTATGGCTACACCTTC. Protein sequence: CASSQVQFNYGYTF.

V and J are TRBV2 and TRBJ2-1; D unresolved. The CDR3 sequence is 15 residues long. Trimming shortened V by 0 bases and J by 2 bases, and 8 bases separated the two germline ends. CDR1 and CDR2 (germline): SNHLY, FYNNEI. The CDR3, as DNA: TGTGCCAGCAGTGAAGCGGGCCAAACCTACAATGAGCAGTTCTTC. This codes for CASSEAGQTYNEQFF.

The table lists this clonotype with a count of one. The gene calls are TRBV6-5 and TRBJ1-1; TRBD1 might be the D (5 bases). This CDR3 is built from 15 residues. V lost 2 bases to trimming and J lost 0 bases, with 10 bases between them. Germline CDR1 reads MNHEY; CDR2 reads SVGAGI. The DNA of the CDR3 is TGTGCCAGCAGTTACGACAGCCCCCTGAACACTGAAGCTTTCTTT. Translated: CASSYDSPLNTEAFF.

The chain combines TRBV3-1 with TRBJ2-2, with a possible D match to TRBD2 (6 bases). V lost 1 base, J lost 5 bases, and 14 bases lay in between. The CDR3 is made up of 16 amino acids. Germline V gene lookup returns CDR1 LGHDT and CDR2 YNNKEL (reference sequence). The CDR3, as DNA: TGTGCCAGCAGCCAAGCGTGGGGGGTCGGAACCGGGGAGCTGTTTTTT. Residues: CASSQAWGVGTGELFF.

The chain has TRBV6-2 or TRBV6-3 and TRBJ2-1; weak D call: TRBD1 (5 bases). This CDR3 region has 14 residues. In germline, CDR1 is MNHEY, CDR2 SVGEGT. The V and J ends lost 5 bases and 6 bases respectively, with 14 bases between them. CDR3 in amino acids: CASSPTTGFNEQFF. CDR3 DNA: TGTGCCAGCAGTCCAACCACAGGATTCAATGAGCAGTTCTTC.

The chain carries TRBV7-9 and TRBJ2-5; D ambiguous. Germline CDR1 SEHNR, CDR2 FQNEAQ (reference sequence). V was pared by 4 bases and J by 7 bases, with 13 bases between. The CDR3 is made up of 13 amino acids. The CDR3 region has the DNA TGTGCCAGCAGCTATTATGGACCCGGGACCCAGTACTTC. Translating gives CASSYYGPGTQYF.

This chain joins TRBV20-1 and TRBJ2-5; 10 nucleotides agree with TRBD2. The V gene's germline CDR1 is DFQATT and CDR2 SNEGSKA (reference sequence). CDR3 length equals 15 residues. The V gene end was trimmed by 0 bases and the J gene end by 5 bases; junction bases not matched to a gene: 6. The CDR3, as DNA: TGCAGTGCTAGAGATCCTAGCGGGAGTTCCGAGACCCAGTACTTC. Its translation: CSARDPSGSSETQYF.